This T cell receptor beta chain emerged from a study of monozygotic twins with inflammatory bowel disease. CDR1 and CDR2 from the germline V gene are SGHTA and FQGNSA. There are 11 residues in the CDR3. The UMIs contained a 6-nucleotide sample barcode. They were added by template switching during cDNA synthesis. For each CDR3 protein, TCRdb gives one entry from its re-call of the 5' RACE reads, without DNA. The sample table sets out some 150,000 distinct CDR3 sequences. The receptor was isolated from a human donor with ulcerative colitis or Crohn's disease, or a healthy co-twin of an affected twin (not recorded which). J is TRBJ2-3 and V is TRBV7-2. The sequenced material came from blood. The chain's CDR3 is CASSTANTQYF. Complete variable domain (other parts from reference TRBV7-2 and TRBJ2-3): GAGVSQSPSNKVTEKGKDVELRCDPISGHTALYWYRQSLGQGLEFLIYFQGNSAPDKSGLPSDRFSAERTGGSVSTLTIQRTQQEDSAVYLCASSTANTQYFGPGTRLTVL.